This TCR beta chain derives from a study of shared clonotypes between healthy human individuals. Study summary: The plates for each donor numbered three CD4 naive, three CD4 memory, two CD8 naive and one CD8 memory.

The deep-level immunoSEQ assay was used. The table came from immunoSEQ multiplex PCR; TCRdb's copy has only in-frame clones and leaves some out. The sample records some 2 million clones, about 95% being singletons. As concerns this clone: The antigen is not known.

Germline V gene data show CDR1 as MNHNS and CDR2 as SASEGT. CDR3 length: 14 residues. V shed 6 bases and J shed 1 base, with 11 bases lying between them. Study-level results: Some naive CD4 clonotypes, roughly 4.8%, turned up in common across a handful of donors.

This sequence joins TRBV6-1 and TRBJ2-3, with D perhaps TRBD1 or TRBD2 (5 bases each). The sequence was collected from a man aged 18-30 years in good health. The material sequenced was naive CD4+ T cells sorted from blood. Subset denoted: CD45RA+ positively selected. CDR3 bases: TGTGCCAGCAGGTCAGGGACCCGCACAGATACGCAGTATTTT. It encodes CASRSGTRTDTQYF.